These T cell receptor beta chains were read from a single sample in a study of OX40 agonist ivuxolimab in advanced cancers. The table came from immunoSEQ multiplex PCR; TCRdb's copy has only in-frame clones and leaves some out. Here the sample spans tens of thousands of clones, about 87% being singletons. The starting material was CD4+ or CD8+ T cells sorted from blood, obtained in a trial of the OX40 agonist ivuxolimab. The source is an adult with an advanced solid tumor such as melanoma, head and neck, liver or kidney cancer. CDR3s include the opening cysteine and the closing phenylalanine or tryptophan. Each record gives: J gene, CDR3 length, clone size, V gene, D gene, CDR3 protein, CDR3 DNA. The D gene is left open where the match is weak. Size is stated for part of the rows, as once, few or many counts, or as a class when the clone is expanded.

TRBJ2-7	15	once	TRBV5-1	TRBD1	CASSPYRGDAYEQYF	TGCGCCAGCAGCCCCTACAGGGGGGACGCCTACGAGCAGTACTTC
TRBJ1-6	14	-	TRBV19	TRBD1	CASTADRGGSPLHF	TGTGCCAGTACCGCTGACAGGGGTGGATCACCCCTCCACTTT
TRBJ1-2	13	-	TRBV19	TRBD1	CASHETGQYGYTF	TGTGCCAGCCACGAAACGGGACAGTACGGCTACACCTTC
TRBJ1-5	17	-	TRBV4-1	-	CASSQGFGRGRYQPQHF	TGCGCCAGCAGCCAAGGCTTCGGCAGGGGACGATATCAGCCCCAGCATTTT
TRBJ1-1	14	once	TRBV6-1	TRBD1	CASREGQVNTEAFF	TGTGCCAGCAGAGAAGGACAGGTGAACACTGAAGCTTTCTTT
TRBJ1-5	12	few	TRBV10-3	-	CAISADRQPQHF	TGTGCCATCAGTGCGGACCGGCAGCCCCAGCATTTT
TRBJ2-3	15	-	TRBV5-1	TRBD2	CASRGLADFTDTQYF	TGCGCCAGCAGGGGACTAGCGGACTTCACAGATACGCAGTATTTT
TRBJ2-2	14	-	TRBV19	-	CASNQGRGTGELFF	TGTGCCAGTAATCAGGGAAGAGGGACCGGGGAGCTGTTTTTT
TRBJ1-5	15	-	TRBV5-1	-	CASRGGVIDDQPQHF	TGCGCCAGCAGGGGGGGCGTTATAGATGATCAGCCCCAGCATTTT
TRBJ1-2	13	-	TRBV18	-	CASSPGDFYGYTF	TGTGCCAGCTCCCCAGGGGATTTCTATGGCTACACCTTC
TRBJ2-7	13	-	TRBV19	-	CASSILGSIAQYF	TGTGCCAGTAGTATTTTGGGGTCCATCGCGCAGTACTTC
TRBJ2-1	18	once	TRBV15	TRBD2	CATSRPSGLAGGRDEQFF	TGTGCCACCAGCAGACCTTCGGGACTAGCGGGAGGGAGAGATGAGCAGTTCTTC
TRBJ2-1	14	once	TRBV30	TRBD2	CAWTSGVVQSEQFF	TGTGCCTGGACTAGCGGGGTTGTACAAAGTGAGCAGTTCTTC
TRBJ2-3	15	once	TRBV12-5	TRBD2	CASGPGTSGGDTQYF	TGTGCTAGTGGTCCCGGGACTAGCGGGGGAGATACGCAGTATTTT
TRBJ1-2	11	-	TRBV30	-	CAWSLWDGYTF	TGTGCCTGGAGTCTCTGGGATGGCTACACCTTC
TRBJ2-7	15	-	TRBV7-2	TRBD2	CASSSPPGGPYEQYF	TGTGCCAGCTCCAGCCCGCCGGGGGGGCCCTACGAGCAGTACTTC
TRBJ2-3	15	-	TRBV5-1	-	CASSLGRGFTDTQYF	TGCGCCAGCAGCTTGGGACGGGGATTCACAGATACGCAGTATTTT
TRBJ2-2	15	-	TRBV25-1	-	CASSGSRTNTGELFF	TGTGCCAGCAGTGGCTCCCGCACGAACACCGGGGAGCTGTTTTTT
TRBJ1-1	14	-	TRBV6-1	-	CASSPSGGHSEAFF	TGTGCCAGCAGTCCATCGGGGGGGCATTCTGAAGCTTTCTTT
TRBJ1-4	17	-	TRBV10-3	TRBD1	CATKGTGQALPNEKLFF	TGTGCCACCAAGGGGACTGGACAGGCCCTGCCTAATGAAAAACTGTTTTTT
TRBJ2-7	16	-	TRBV18	-	CASSPPPSTVPYEQYF	TGTGCCAGCTCACCACCTCCCTCGACAGTACCCTACGAGCAGTACTTC
TRBJ2-1	15	-	TRBV19	TRBD2	CASTPGRIAGVEQFF	TGTGCCAGTACCCCCGGCCGAATAGCGGGAGTTGAGCAGTTCTTC
TRBJ2-7	15	-	TRBV2	TRBD1	CASSGETGNTYEQYF	TGTGCCAGCAGTGGAGAGACAGGGAATACCTACGAGCAGTACTTC
TRBJ1-2	15	once	TRBV5-1	TRBD1	CASSKGQGADYGYTF	TGCGCCAGCAGCAAGGGACAGGGGGCCGACTATGGCTACACCTTC
TRBJ2-3	18	-	TRBV27	TRBD1	CASSLEFGTGASTDTQYF	TGTGCCAGCAGTTTAGAATTCGGGACAGGGGCTAGCACAGATACGCAGTATTTT
TRBJ2-1	14	-	TRBV10-3	TRBD1	CAISGTGGQGEQFF	TGTGCCATCAGTGGGACAGGGGGTCAGGGTGAGCAGTTCTTC
TRBJ2-3	11	-	TRBV5-6	-	CASGFRDTQYF	TGTGCCAGCGGGTTTAGAGATACGCAGTATTTT
TRBJ2-1	15	-	TRBV7-9	-	CASSSGGGPYNEQFF	TGTGCCAGCAGCTCTGGTGGCGGCCCCTACAATGAGCAGTTCTTC
TRBJ1-1	13	-	TRBV30	TRBD1	CAQIRGAGTEAFF	TGTGCCCAGATCAGGGGGGCGGGCACTGAAGCTTTCTTT
TRBJ2-2	14	-	TRBV15	-	CATSGRGNTGELFF	TGTGCCACCAGCGGAAGGGGGAACACCGGGGAGCTGTTTTTT
TRBJ2-3	16	-	TRBV2	TRBD2	CASTKGTSGSMDTQYF	TGTGCCAGCACCAAAGGGACTAGCGGGAGTATGGATACGCAGTATTTT
TRBJ2-2	13	-	TRBV11-3	-	CASSLESAGELFF	TGTGCCAGCAGCTTAGAGTCGGCCGGGGAGCTGTTTTTT
TRBJ2-6	15	-	TRBV11-1	-	CASSPTTSGANVLTF	TGTGCCAGCAGCCCAACCACCTCTGGGGCCAACGTCCTGACTTTC
TRBJ1-1	13	few	TRBV11-2	-	CASSTKRETEAFF	TGTGCCAGCAGCACGAAGAGAGAAACTGAAGCTTTCTTT
TRBJ2-1	14	once	TRBV7-6	TRBD2	CASSWAGGQDEQFF	TGTGCCAGCAGCTGGGCGGGGGGCCAGGATGAGCAGTTCTTC
TRBJ2-5	16	-	TRBV5-1	TRBD1	CASSLVAGTGAGTQYF	TGCGCCAGCAGCTTGGTCGCGGGGACAGGGGCCGGGACCCAGTACTTC
TRBJ1-5	18	-	TRBV5-8	TRBD1	CASSSVWGQGAANQPQHF	TGTGCCAGCAGCTCGGTGTGGGGACAGGGGGCGGCCAATCAGCCCCAGCATTTT
TRBJ1-2	16	-	TRBV7-9	-	CASSPRNDGDTHGYTF	TGTGCCAGCAGCCCTAGGAACGATGGGGACACCCATGGCTACACCTTC
TRBJ1-2	16	-	TRBV19	-	CASTPGGATWFSGYTF	TGTGCCAGTACCCCGGGGGGGGCGACCTGGTTTAGTGGCTACACCTTC
TRBJ2-2	15	once	TRBV30	-	CAWRGGDRNTGELFF	TGTGCCTGGAGGGGAGGGGACAGAAACACCGGGGAGCTGTTTTTT
TRBJ1-3	14	few	TRBV7-6	-	CASSLGGAGNTIYF	TGTGCCAGCAGCTTAGGGGGAGCTGGAAACACCATATATTTT
TRBJ1-1	15	-	TRBV9	-	CASSATPDGFTEAFF	TGTGCCAGCAGCGCGACTCCGGACGGATTCACTGAAGCTTTCTTT